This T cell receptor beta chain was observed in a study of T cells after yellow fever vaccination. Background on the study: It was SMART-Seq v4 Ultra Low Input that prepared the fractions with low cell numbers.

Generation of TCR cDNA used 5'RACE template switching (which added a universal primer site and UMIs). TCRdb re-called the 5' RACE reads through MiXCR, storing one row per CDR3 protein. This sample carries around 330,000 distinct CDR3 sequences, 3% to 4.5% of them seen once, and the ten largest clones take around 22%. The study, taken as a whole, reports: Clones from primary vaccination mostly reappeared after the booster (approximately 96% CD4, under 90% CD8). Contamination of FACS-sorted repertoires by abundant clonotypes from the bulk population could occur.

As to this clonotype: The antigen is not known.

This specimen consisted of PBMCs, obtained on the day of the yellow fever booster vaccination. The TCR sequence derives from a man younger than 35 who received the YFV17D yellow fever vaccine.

This chain's CDR3 is CATSRDLMAEAFF. The CDR3 DNA follows: TGTGCCACCAGCAGAGATCTGATGGCAGAAGCTTTCTTT. The gene calls are TRBV15 and TRBJ1-1, with D unclear. This CDR3 contains 13 residues. The V end was cut by 0 bases, the J end by 8 bases, with 10 bases between. The germline gives CDR1 LNHNV, CDR2 YYDKDF (reference sequence).